The clone carrying this TCR beta chain has a count of ten or more. Each CDR3 protein gets one entry after TCRdb re-called the 5' RACE reads with MiXCR. The table shows 20,000 to 25,000 distinct CDR3 sequences, with 5.2% occurring only once. V lost 4 bases, J lost 8 bases, and 12 bases lay in between. In germline, CDR1 is SNHLY, CDR2 FYNNEI. CDR3 size: 13 residues. This sample was included in a study of T cells after yellow fever vaccination. Study-wide background: Investigators sorted EM, EMRA, CM and Tscm memory subsets, relying on CD3, CD45RA, CCR7 and CD95. Fractions of low cell number were prepared using SMART-Seq v4 Ultra Low Input.

Study-wide findings and caveats: Shared CD4/CD8 clonotypes were a small share, likely from convergent recombination. Contaminants from the bulk population, in the form of abundant clonotypes, could be found in FACS-sorted repertoires.

The receptor comes from a man between 18 and 35 years old who received the YFV17D yellow fever vaccine. This sequence joins TRBV2 and TRBJ2-1; D might be TRBD1 or TRBD2, each matching 5 bases. The sample in question was PBMCs, either bulk or a sorted T-cell subset (CD4+, CD8+, memory, or dextramer-sorted; not recorded which), obtained roughly seven weeks after the first yellow fever vaccination. The CDR3 protein is CASSGVWGYEQFF. The CDR3 DNA follows: TGTGCCAGCAGTGGGGTTTGGGGGTATGAGCAGTTCTTC.